A single sample gave rise to the 27 T cell receptor beta chains below, sequenced in a study of T cells in narcolepsy. TCRdb keeps only in-frame clones here, not all; method: immunoSEQ multiplex PCR. This table holds some 25,000 clones, about 79% found once. The sequencing sample was made of CD45RA- memory CD4+ T cells from PBMCs. Source of these receptors: a human donor with narcolepsy.

CDR3 amino acids: CASRVRDRGPYEQFF. In DNA, the CDR3 is TGTGCCAGCAGGGTCCGGGACAGGGGGCCCTATGAGCAGTTCTTC. This chain links TRBV6-5 with TRBJ2-1, with 12 bases identical to TRBD1. CDR3 length: 15 amino acids. V dropped 6 bases and J dropped 8; count of bases not matched to a gene: 8. The germline gives CDR1 MNHEY, CDR2 SVGAGI.

This chain connects TRBV5-4 to TRBJ1-1, with 7 bases matching TRBD1. CDR1 is SGHNT and CDR2 is YYREEE in the germline V gene (reference sequence). Unmatched junction bases numbered 8, after V lost 4 bases and J lost 5 bases. CDR3 length: 14 amino acids. CDR3 sequence: CASSLTGVETEAFF. The CDR3 nucleotides are TGTGCCAGCAGCCTTACAGGGGTGGAAACTGAAGCTTTCTTT.

The chain links TRBV20-1 to TRBJ2-3; maybe TRBD1 (5 bases). Germline CDR1 reads DFQATT; CDR2 reads SNEGSKA (reference sequence). Trimming removed 8 bases from V and 4 bases from J, with 7 bases in between. CDR3 length: 10 residues. Here the CDR3 reads CSSGPDTQYF. As DNA, the CDR3 is TGCAGTTCAGGGCCAGATACGCAGTATTTT.

The CDR3 loop is CASTIRLAETAGSGANVLTF. CDR3 nucleotides: TGTGCCAGCACAATTAGACTAGCGGAGACCGCAGGGAGTGGGGCCAACGTCCTGACTTTC. This chain links TRBV21-1 with TRBJ2-6; the D call of TRBD2 is as the table states it, not checked on the DNA. TRBV21-1 is tagged as a pseudogene. The CDR3 loop spans 20 amino acids.

DNA for the CDR3: TGTGCCAGCAGCGTAGATACTAGCGGGGACTACGAGCAGTACTTC. This codes for CASSVDTSGDYEQYF. J is TRBJ2-7 and V is TRBV9; 10 nucleotides align to TRBD2. This CDR3 spans 15 amino acids. V shed 0 bases, J shed 3 bases, and the junction held 3 bases outside the gene matches. Looked up from germline, CDR1 is SGDLS and CDR2 is YYNGEE.

V gene TRBV7-9 combines with J gene TRBJ1-4; 7 bases fit TRBD1. CDR1 is SEHNR and CDR2 is FQNEAQ in the germline V gene (reference sequence). This CDR3 has 14 residues. V shed 5 bases, J shed 4 bases, and the junction held 4 bases outside the gene matches. The CDR3 region is CASSMTGLNEKLFF. The CDR3 DNA follows: TGTGCCAGCAGCATGACAGGGCTTAATGAAAAACTGTTTTTT.

This chain joins TRBV30 and TRBJ1-6; TRBD1 matches 8 bases. Germline values: CDR1 GTSNPN, CDR2 SVGIG (reference sequence). With V trimmed by 4 bases and J by 7 bases, 3 bases remained unmatched. This CDR3 has 13 amino acids. CDR3 nucleotide sequence: TGTGCCTGGACTGGACAGGGCAATTCACCCCTCCACTTT. Encoded protein: CAWTGQGNSPLHF.

This chain connects TRBV30 to TRBJ1-1, with unresolved D. CDR3 length equals 14 residues. Trimming left V 1 base short and J 4 bases short, with 13 bases between. Per germline, CDR1 GTSNPN and CDR2 SVGIG (reference sequence). The CDR3 nucleotides read TGTGCCTGGAGTGGATTGAGGGTGGGCACTGAAGCTTTCTTT. Amino acids: CAWSGLRVGTEAFF.

This clone was seen a few times. V is TRBV7-3 and J is TRBJ1-6; D unclear. Trimming removed 3 bases at V and 8 bases at J, with 14 bases between. The CDR3 consists of 15 residues. The germline V gene encodes CDR1 SGHTA and CDR2 FQGTGA. CDR3 sequence reads: CASSLGRPGHSPLHF. CDR3 DNA sequence: TGTGCCAGCAGCTTGGGCCGCCCTGGACATTCACCCCTCCACTTT.

This chain connects TRBV5-4 to TRBJ1-2; D not certain. Germline V gene sequence: CDR1 SGHNT, CDR2 YYREEE (reference sequence). There are 15 residues in the CDR3. Trimming took off 1 base at V and 1 base at J, with 11 bases between the two ends. The CDR3 protein is CASSLNSPLNYGYTF. CDR3 DNA sequence: TGTGCCAGCAGCTTGAACAGCCCTCTTAACTATGGCTACACCTTC.

The chain employs TRBV6-1 and TRBJ2-7, with 9 bases matching TRBD1. With V trimmed by 4 bases and J by 1 base, 2 bases remained unmatched. Germline lookup yields CDR1 MNHNS and CDR2 SASEGT. The length of the CDR3 is 14 residues. DNA for the CDR3: TGTGCCAGCAGTGTCGACAGGGGGTCCTACGAGCAGTACTTC. It specifies CASSVDRGSYEQYF.

The chain is built from TRBV11-2 and TRBJ2-7; D not resolved. This CDR3 has 13 amino acids. Deletions cut 1 base from V and 3 bases from J, with 7 bases between. The V gene's germline CDR1 is SGHAT and CDR2 FQNNGV. This CDR3 is CASSLGENYEQYF. In DNA, the CDR3 is TGTGCCAGCAGCTTAGGGGAAAACTACGAGCAGTACTTC.

The V gene is TRBV10-3, the J gene TRBJ1-2; 7 nucleotides match TRBD1. V lost 2 bases and J lost 1; bases outside the gene matches: 7. Germline lookup yields CDR1 ENHRY and CDR2 SYGVKD. This CDR3 is 16 amino acids long. Here the CDR3 reads CAISEGPQGGNYGYTF. Written as DNA, the CDR3 is TGTGCCATCAGTGAGGGGCCTCAGGGGGGTAACTATGGCTACACCTTC.

The chain joins TRBV6-6 to TRBJ2-2; 7 bases align to TRBD2. The CDR3 loop spans 16 amino acids. Germline CDR1 MNHNY, CDR2 SVGAGI (reference sequence). V was pared by 5 bases and J by 2 bases, with 8 bases of the junction left unmatched. The DNA for the CDR3 is TGTGCCAGCAGTGGATCGCGGGACTACAACACCGGGGAGCTGTTTTTT. Translated, it gives CASSGSRDYNTGELFF.

V is TRBV11-2 and J is TRBJ2-1, with TRBD1 as a possible D gene (5 bases). There are 16 residues in the CDR3. The V end lost 5 bases, the J end lost 8 bases, and 22 bases lay between the germline ends. CDR1 and CDR2 (germline): SGHAT, FQNNGV. CDR3 sequence (DNA): TGTGCCAGCAGCCCAGGGAATAGGGGTGGGTTCGATGAGCAGTTCTTC. It encodes CASSPGNRGGFDEQFF.

The chain has TRBV11-3 and TRBJ1-3; TRBD1 matches at 10 bases. CDR3 length equals 14 residues. J was trimmed by 8 bases and V by 5 bases; bases with no gene match: 6. Germline V gene data show CDR1 as SGHNT and CDR2 as YENEEA. This CDR3 is CASSPTGTGDTIYF. The CDR3 DNA follows: TGTGCCAGCAGCCCGACCGGGACAGGGGACACCATATATTTT.

The gene calls are TRBV18 and TRBJ2-5, with 9 nucleotides matching TRBD2. CDR3 length: 16 residues. Germline CDR1 reads KGHSH; CDR2 reads LQKENI. The trim removed 0 bases at V and 2 bases at J, leaving 4 bases unmatched. CDR3 nucleotide sequence: TGTGCCAGCTCACCACCCCTAGCGGGGCCTCAAGAGACCCAGTACTTC. Encoded protein: CASSPPLAGPQETQYF.

This clone was counted a few times. J is TRBJ2-3 and V is TRBV2; D is perhaps TRBD2 (5 bases). Between the trimmed V and J ends, which lost 6 bases and 3 bases, there was a span of 10 bases. This CDR3 is built from 13 residues. Germline V gives CDR1 SNHLY, CDR2 FYNNEI. The CDR3 sequence is CASSRAGTDTQYF. In DNA, the CDR3 is TGTGCCAGCAGCCGGGCGGGTACAGATACGCAGTATTTT.

The V and J genes are TRBV28 and TRBJ2-1; D gene ambiguous. The CDR3 is 11 amino acids. The germline V and J ends were trimmed by 9 bases and 4 bases, with 7 bases remaining between them. Germline CDR1 reads MDHEN; CDR2 reads SYDVKM. CDR3 residues: CARADYNEQFF. The CDR3 coding sequence is TGTGCCAGGGCAGATTACAATGAGCAGTTCTTC. The full variable domain, in which reference TRBV28 and TRBJ2-1 provide the parts outside the CDR3, is DVKVTQSSRYLVKRTGEKVFLECVQDMDHENMFWYRQDPGLGLRLIYFSYDVKMKEKGDIPEGYSVSREKKERFSLILESASTNQTSMYLCARADYNEQFFGPGTRLTVL.

The chain combines TRBV5-6 with TRBJ2-7; D gene ambiguous. The V gene's germline CDR1 is SGHDT and CDR2 YYEEEE. The CDR3 contains 14 residues. The V gene lost 0 bases and the J gene lost 0 bases, with 7 bases spanning the gap. In DNA form, the CDR3 reads TGTGCCAGCAGCTTGGCGACGTACTCCTACGAGCAGTACTTC. Protein product: CASSLATYSYEQYF.

This clone was recorded a few times. The CDR3 loop is CATSTGVSGNTIYF. DNA for the CDR3: TGTGCCACGTCAACAGGGGTCTCTGGAAACACCATATATTTT. J is TRBJ1-3 and V is TRBV6-5; 7 bases are a match to TRBD1. The CDR3 is 14 amino acids. Trimming removed 10 bases from V and 0 bases from J; junction bases left unmatched: 6. Per germline, CDR1 MNHEY and CDR2 SVGAGI.

The chain joins TRBV6-5 to TRBJ2-7, with 7 bases fitting TRBD2. With V trimmed by 8 bases and J by 1 base, 8 bases remained unmatched. Germline assignment: CDR1 MNHEY and CDR2 SVGAGI. The length of the CDR3 is 14 residues. The CDR3 region has the DNA TGTGCCAGCCCGGCGGGAGTGGGGTCCTACGAGCAGTACTTC. It encodes CASPAGVGSYEQYF.

The chain links TRBV7-8 to TRBJ1-2, with a possible D match to TRBD1 (5 bases). Trimming left V 3 bases short and J 6 bases short, with 11 bases between. The germline V gene has CDR1 SGHVS and CDR2 FQNEAQ. CDR3 size: 13 residues. CDR3 loop: CASSFRDSDGYTF. The CDR3 coding sequence is TGTGCCAGCAGCTTTCGAGACAGCGATGGCTACACCTTC.

The V and J genes are TRBV6-5 and TRBJ1-2, with TRBD1 identical over 8 bases. The ends lost 0 bases at V and 8 bases at J; junction bases unmatched: 11. In germline, CDR1 is MNHEY, CDR2 SVGAGI. The CDR3 runs 16 residues. CDR3 sequence (DNA): TGTGCCAGCAGTTACTCCTTACCGCAGGGGGCGCTCGGCTACACCTTC. This gives the protein CASSYSLPQGALGYTF.

The V gene is TRBV4-2, the J gene TRBJ2-7; TRBD2 might be the D (6 bases). Germline V CDR1 and CDR2: LGHNA, YNFKEQ. This CDR3 has 15 amino acids. V shed 0 bases and J shed 3 bases, with 12 bases lying between them. CDR3 nucleotides: TGTGCCAGCAGCCAAGAAGGTGGGGACTTCTACGAGCAGTACTTC. Translated: CASSQEGGDFYEQYF.

V usage is TRBV6-1 and J usage is TRBJ2-3; TRBD1 or TRBD2 may be the D gene (5 bases each). There are 19 residues in the CDR3. CDR1 is MNHNS and CDR2 is SASEGT in the germline V gene. V was shortened by 3 bases and J by 6 bases, with 28 bases between the two germline ends. CDR3 coding DNA: TGTGCCAGCAGTGAGAGACGGGGCGGCCGATTCTCCCCCCCGGATACGCAGTATTTT. Its translation is CASSERRGGRFSPPDTQYF.

The rearrangement links TRBV27 to TRBJ2-3; TRBD2 matches 13 bases. Germline loops: CDR1 MNHEY, CDR2 SMNVEV (reference sequence). V shed 8 bases, J shed 4 bases, and the junction held 12 bases outside the gene matches. The CDR3 is made up of 17 amino acids. CDR3 in amino acids: CASGTSGTLEPPDTQYF. The DNA for the CDR3 is TGTGCCAGCGGGACTAGCGGGACCTTGGAGCCACCAGATACGCAGTATTTT.